Reported below is one TCR beta chain. Its specificity is not known. CD45RO negativity and positive selection for CCR7 defined naive CD8 cells, a population that excluded terminally differentiated effector memory CD45RA+ cells. CDR3 length equals 16 residues. Germline CDR1 SEHNR, CDR2 FQNEAQ (reference sequence). V dropped 3 bases and J dropped 6; count of bases not matched to a gene: 10. Data came from immunoSEQ multiplex PCR; TCRdb stores just in-frame clones and leaves some out. The table includes around 1,900,000 clones, roughly 95% detected once. This specimen belongs to a study of shared clonotypes between healthy human individuals. Study-level findings and limits: Incompleteness in sorted-subset sequencing, despite large depth, was shown by rarefaction. In general, naive subsets displayed greater estimated richness than memory subsets did.

This receptor was obtained from a man aged 18 to 29 in good health. Some clones in this sample may be carry-over from other donors' samples. The chain uses TRBV7-9 and TRBJ2-2, with 7 bases that match TRBD1. Sequenced: naive CD8+ T cells from PBMCs. The CDR3 is CASSFDRVYWAGELFF. The CDR3 region has the DNA TGTGCCAGCAGCTTTGACAGGGTTTACTGGGCCGGGGAGCTGTTTTTT.